This T cell receptor beta chain was recorded in a study of blood T cell repertoires in COVID-19. Overall study: The United States, Italy and Spain provided the acute and convalescent COVID-19 samples. Sources were T cells, B-cell-depleted T cells, or PBMCs; the material itself was cDNA or gDNA.

Authors' data handling: Amplification of reference gene primers was used by the study to estimate nucleated cell counts. Only in-frame clones appear in the TCRdb table, and some are missing; sequencing was by immunoSEQ multiplex PCR. V and J calls and clone size are copied from that table; D and trimming were computed from the DNA. The sample contains approximately 69,000 clones, roughly 80% of which appear only once. V was clipped by 5 bases and J by 7 bases; unmatched bases: 4. The length of the CDR3 is 12 residues. This TCR derives from a woman older than 75 with acute or convalescent COVID-19. This chain joins TRBV12-3 or TRBV12-4 and TRBJ1-1; 7 bases are a match to TRBD1. Sequencing was carried out using peripheral blood. This CDR3 reads CASSPQGNEAFF. In DNA, the CDR3 is TGTGCCAGCAGTCCACAGGGGAATGAAGCTTTCTTT.